One TCR beta chain is described in this entry. Its antigen has not been determined. No per-base quality is available; no much larger clone lies one base away. The germline V gene (reference sequence) provides CDR1 LNHDA and CDR2 SQIVND. Trimming costs V 6 bases and J 4 bases, and their ends lie 16 bases apart. The cysteine opens and the phenylalanine closes a CDR3 of 15 amino acids. The sequence is cut down to CDR3 DNA, 45 bases in frame from base 1. TCRbeta CDR3 regions were amplified from genomic DNA by means of the immunoSEQ Assay, a bias-controlled multiplex PCR. The study's own analysis went as follows. The number of nucleated cells in each sample was estimated by amplification of reference gene primers within the assay. Sequence reads were collapsed and filtered to measure the absolute abundance of every unique TCRbeta CDR3 rearrangement. For each sample, productive Simpson clonality was calculated as the square root of Simpson's diversity index across productive rearrangements. TCRdb re-hosts the immuneACCESS table, in-frame sequences only. Its copies lack some clones; in the studies checked, an unresolved V gene accounts for under half of them, and the cause for the rest is not known. Clone size and the V and J calls come from that table; the DNA yielded D and trimming. This sample comprises about 480,000 clones, roughly 90% of them detected only once. Roughly 4% of the sample is taken by the ten largest.

Collaborating institutions collected whole blood in K2EDTA tubes following their own protocols. Collaborator samples were shipped for TCRbeta analysis as frozen whole blood, isolated PBMCs, or DNA extracted from either sample type. The source of the sample is a study of blood T cell repertoires in COVID-19 (dated by TCRdb to 2018 to 2020). Background on the whole study: Collaborator samples came from the United States, Italy and Spain and covered acute and convalescent phases of COVID-19. The material from the prospective study consisted of cDNA or gDNA derived from T cells, B-cell-depleted T cells, or PBMCs. The dataset comprised deeply sampled blood TCRbeta repertoires from subjects exposed to, actively infected with, or recovered from COVID-19. The repertoires were made available in a free public database intended to serve as a resource for research on the immune response to SARS-CoV-2. The samples were drawn from two sources: the first 160 participants of the ongoing ImmuneRACE study, and 1,200 or so subjects contributed by 6 global collaborators. The sample metadata nearly always contained a de-identified subject ID, COVID-19 status, age in years and sex. HLA class I and class II types, where available, came from metadata supplied by the sample provider rather than from assay-based typing.

The research as a whole found: The amount of clinical and demographic metadata varied by source and participant and was provided uncurated.

The sample comprised peripheral blood. The chain couples TRBV19 to TRBJ1-5; there is no confident call for the D gene. The receptor was isolated from a young woman with acute or convalescent COVID-19. The nucleotide sequence reads as follows: TGTGCCAGTAGAACACGGGGTAGAGGAAATCAGCCCCAGCATTTT. It is translated as CASRTRGRGNQPQHF.